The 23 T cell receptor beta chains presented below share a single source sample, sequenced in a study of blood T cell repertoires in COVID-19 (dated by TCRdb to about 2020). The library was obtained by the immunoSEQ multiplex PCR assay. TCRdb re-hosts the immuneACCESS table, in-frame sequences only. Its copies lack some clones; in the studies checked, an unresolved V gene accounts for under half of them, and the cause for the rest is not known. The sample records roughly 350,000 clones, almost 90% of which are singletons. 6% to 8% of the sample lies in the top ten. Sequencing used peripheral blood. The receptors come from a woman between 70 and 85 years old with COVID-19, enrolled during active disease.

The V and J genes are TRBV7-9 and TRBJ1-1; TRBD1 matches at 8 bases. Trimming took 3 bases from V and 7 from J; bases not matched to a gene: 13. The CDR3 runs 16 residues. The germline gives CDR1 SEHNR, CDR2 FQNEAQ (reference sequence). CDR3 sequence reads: CASSLGEDRAKNEAFF. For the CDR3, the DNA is TGTGCCAGCAGCTTGGGAGAGGACAGGGCCAAAAATGAAGCTTTCTTT.

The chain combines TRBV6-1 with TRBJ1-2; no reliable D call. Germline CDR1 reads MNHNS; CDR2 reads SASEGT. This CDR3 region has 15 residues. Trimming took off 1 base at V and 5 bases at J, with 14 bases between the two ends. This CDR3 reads CASSEVGRNSYGYTF. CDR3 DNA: TGTGCCAGCAGTGAAGTGGGCAGGAATTCTTATGGCTACACCTTC.

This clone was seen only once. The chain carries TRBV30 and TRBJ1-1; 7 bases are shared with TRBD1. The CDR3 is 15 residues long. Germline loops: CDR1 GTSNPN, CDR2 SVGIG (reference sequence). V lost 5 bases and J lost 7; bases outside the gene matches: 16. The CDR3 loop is CAWEKRGRGRGEAFF. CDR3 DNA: TGTGCCTGGGAAAAAAGGGGAAGGGGGCGCGGTGAAGCTTTCTTT.

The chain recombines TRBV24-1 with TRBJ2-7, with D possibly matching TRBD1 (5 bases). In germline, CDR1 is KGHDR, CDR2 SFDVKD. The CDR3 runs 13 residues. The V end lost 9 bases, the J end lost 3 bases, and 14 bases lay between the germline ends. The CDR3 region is CATQGALGYEQYF. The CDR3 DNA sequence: TGTGCCACCCAAGGGGCACTCGGCTACGAGCAGTACTTC.

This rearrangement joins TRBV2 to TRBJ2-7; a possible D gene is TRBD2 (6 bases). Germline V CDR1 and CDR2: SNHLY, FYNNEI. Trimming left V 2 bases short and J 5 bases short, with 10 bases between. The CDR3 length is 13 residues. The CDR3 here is CASSEFGGNEQYF. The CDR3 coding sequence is TGTGCCAGCAGTGAATTTGGAGGGAACGAGCAGTACTTC.

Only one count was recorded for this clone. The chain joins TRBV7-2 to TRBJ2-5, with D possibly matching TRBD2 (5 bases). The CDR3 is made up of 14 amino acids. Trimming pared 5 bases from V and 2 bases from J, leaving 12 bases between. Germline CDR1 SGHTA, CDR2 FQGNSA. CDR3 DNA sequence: TGTGCCAGCAGCGGCCGGACTGGACAAGAGACCCAGTACTTC. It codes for CASSGRTGQETQYF.

The CDR3 loop reads CASSLTGDIQYF. CDR3 nucleotides: TGCGCCAGCAGCTTGACGGGTGACATTCAGTACTTC. The rearrangement links TRBV5-1 to TRBJ2-4, with no clear D. CDR3 length: 12 amino acids. Germline loops: CDR1 SGHRS, CDR2 YFSETQ. With 1 base removed from V and 8 bases from J, the gap between germline ends came to 7 bases.

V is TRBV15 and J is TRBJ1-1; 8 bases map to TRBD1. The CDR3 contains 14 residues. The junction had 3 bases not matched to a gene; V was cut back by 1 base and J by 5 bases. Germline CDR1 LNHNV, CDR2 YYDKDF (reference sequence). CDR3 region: CATSRGQGRTEAFF. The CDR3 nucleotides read TGTGCCACCAGCAGAGGACAGGGGAGGACTGAAGCTTTCTTT.

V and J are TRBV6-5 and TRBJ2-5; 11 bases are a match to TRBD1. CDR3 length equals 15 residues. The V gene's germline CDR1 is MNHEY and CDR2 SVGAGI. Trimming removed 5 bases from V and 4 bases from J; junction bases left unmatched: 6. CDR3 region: CASSHTGQGAETQYF. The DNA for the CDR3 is TGTGCCAGCAGTCACACCGGACAGGGGGCAGAGACCCAGTACTTC.

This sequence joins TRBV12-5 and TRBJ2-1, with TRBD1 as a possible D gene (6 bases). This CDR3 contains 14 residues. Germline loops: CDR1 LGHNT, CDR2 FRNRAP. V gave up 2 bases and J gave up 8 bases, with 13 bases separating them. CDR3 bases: TGTGCTAGTGGTTTGCGACAGGTTGGCGATGAGCAGTTCTTC. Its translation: CASGLRQVGDEQFF. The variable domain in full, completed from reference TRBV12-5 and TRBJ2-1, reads DARVTQTPRHKVTEMGQEVTMRCQPILGHNTVFWYRQTMMQGLELLAYFRNRAPLDDSGMPKDRFSAEMPDATLATLKIQPSEPRDSAVYFCASGLRQVGDEQFFGPGTRLTVL.

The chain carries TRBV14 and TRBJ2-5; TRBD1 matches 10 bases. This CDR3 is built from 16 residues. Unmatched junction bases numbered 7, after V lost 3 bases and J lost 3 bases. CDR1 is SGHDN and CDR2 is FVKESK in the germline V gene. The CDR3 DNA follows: TGTGCCAGCAGCCAGAGAGCCGGGACAGGGGAAGAGACCCAGTACTTC. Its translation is CASSQRAGTGEETQYF.

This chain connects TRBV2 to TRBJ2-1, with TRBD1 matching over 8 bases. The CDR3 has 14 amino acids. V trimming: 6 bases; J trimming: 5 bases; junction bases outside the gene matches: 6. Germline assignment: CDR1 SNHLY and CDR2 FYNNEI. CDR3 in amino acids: CASRETGVHNEQFF. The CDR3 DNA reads TGTGCCAGCAGAGAGACAGGGGTACACAATGAGCAGTTCTTC. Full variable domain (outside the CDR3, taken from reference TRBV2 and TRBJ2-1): EPEVTQTPSHQVTQMGQEVILRCVPISNHLYFYWYRQILGQKVEFLVSFYNNEISEKSEIFDDQFSVERPDGSNFTLKIRSTKLEDSAMYFCASRETGVHNEQFFGPGTRLTVL.

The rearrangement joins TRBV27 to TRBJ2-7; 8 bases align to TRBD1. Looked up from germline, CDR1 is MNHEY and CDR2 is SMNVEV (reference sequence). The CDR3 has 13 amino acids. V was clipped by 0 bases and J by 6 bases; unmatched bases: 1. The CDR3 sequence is CASSLSTGAEQYF. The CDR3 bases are TGTGCCAGCAGTTTATCGACAGGGGCCGAGCAGTACTTC.

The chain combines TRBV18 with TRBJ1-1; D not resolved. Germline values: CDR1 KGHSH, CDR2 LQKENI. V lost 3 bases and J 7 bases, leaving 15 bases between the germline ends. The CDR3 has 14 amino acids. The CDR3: CASSPPGNGNEAFF. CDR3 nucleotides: TGTGCCAGCTCACCCCCCGGGAATGGCAATGAAGCTTTCTTT.

The DNA for the CDR3 is TGCGCCAGCGCGGGGGGCGTTTTATATGAGCAGTTCTTC. It codes for CASAGGVLYEQFF. This chain links TRBV5-1 with TRBJ2-1; 8 nucleotides align to TRBD2. The CDR3 runs to 13 residues. Looked up from germline, CDR1 is SGHRS and CDR2 is YFSETQ. The V gene end was trimmed by 7 bases and the J gene end by 8 bases; junction bases not matched to a gene: 8.

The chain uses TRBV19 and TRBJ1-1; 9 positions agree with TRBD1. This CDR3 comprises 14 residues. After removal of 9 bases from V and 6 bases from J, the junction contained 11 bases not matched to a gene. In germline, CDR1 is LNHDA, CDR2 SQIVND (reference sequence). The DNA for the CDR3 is TGTGCCAGCACCAACAGGGGGCCGTTCTCTGAAGCTTTCTTT. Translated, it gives CASTNRGPFSEAFF. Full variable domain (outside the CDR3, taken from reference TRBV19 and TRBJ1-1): DGGITQSPKYLFRKEGQNVTLSCEQNLNHDAMYWYRQDPGQGLRLIYYSQIVNDFQKGDIAEGYSVSREKKESFPLTVTSAQKNPTAFYLCASTNRGPFSEAFFGQGTRLTVV.

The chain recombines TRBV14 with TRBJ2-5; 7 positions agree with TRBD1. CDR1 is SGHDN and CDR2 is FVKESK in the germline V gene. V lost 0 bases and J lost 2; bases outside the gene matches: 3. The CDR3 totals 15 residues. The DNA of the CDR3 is TGTGCCAGCAGCCAAGATAGGGACAGTCAAGAGACCCAGTACTTC. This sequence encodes CASSQDRDSQETQYF.

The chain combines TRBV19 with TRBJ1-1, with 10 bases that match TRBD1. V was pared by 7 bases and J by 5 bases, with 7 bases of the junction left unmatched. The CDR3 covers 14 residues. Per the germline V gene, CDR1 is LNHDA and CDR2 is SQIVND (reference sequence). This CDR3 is CASIRDRGRTEAFF. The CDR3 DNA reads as TGTGCCAGTATCAGGGACAGGGGTCGAACTGAAGCTTTCTTT.

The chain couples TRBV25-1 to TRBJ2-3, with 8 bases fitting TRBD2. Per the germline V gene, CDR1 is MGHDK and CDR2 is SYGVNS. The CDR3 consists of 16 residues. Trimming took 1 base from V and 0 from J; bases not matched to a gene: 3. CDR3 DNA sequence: TGTGCCAGCAGTGAATTCACGGGGGGGAGCACAGATACGCAGTATTTT. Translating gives CASSEFTGGSTDTQYF.

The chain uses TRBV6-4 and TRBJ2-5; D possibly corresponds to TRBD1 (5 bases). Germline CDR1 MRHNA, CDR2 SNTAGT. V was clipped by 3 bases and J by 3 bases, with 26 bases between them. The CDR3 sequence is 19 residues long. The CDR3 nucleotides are TGTGCCAGCAGTGATTCCTCCGAGGACACACTGAGCCGAGAAGAGACCCAGTACTTC. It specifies CASSDSSEDTLSREETQYF.

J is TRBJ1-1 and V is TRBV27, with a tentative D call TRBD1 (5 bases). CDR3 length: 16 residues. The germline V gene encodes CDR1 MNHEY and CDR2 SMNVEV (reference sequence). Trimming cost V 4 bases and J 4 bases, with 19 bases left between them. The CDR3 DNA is TGTGCCAGCAGTTCAACCAGGGTGGGGCTAGGCACTGAAGCTTTCTTT. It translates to CASSSTRVGLGTEAFF.

CDR3 nucleotides: TGTGCCAGCAGCTTGGGGGAGGCCGGATCTGGAAACACCATATATTTT. Its protein product is CASSLGEAGSGNTIYF. The chain joins TRBV5-8 to TRBJ1-3, with D hard to call. The V and J ends lost 0 bases and 1 base respectively, with 11 bases between them. Germline V gene lookup returns CDR1 SGHTS and CDR2 YDEGEE. The CDR3 length is 16 residues.

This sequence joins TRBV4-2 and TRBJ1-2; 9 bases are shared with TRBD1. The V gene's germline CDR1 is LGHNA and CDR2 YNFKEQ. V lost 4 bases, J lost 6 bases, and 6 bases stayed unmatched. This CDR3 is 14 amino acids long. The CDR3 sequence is CASSLPGTGNGYTF. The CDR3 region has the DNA TGTGCCAGCAGCCTCCCGGGGACAGGGAATGGCTACACCTTC.